Listed below are T cell receptor beta chains from one sample, sequenced in a study of T-cell reconstitution after alpha-beta-depleted transplantation in children. TCRdb itself ran the PCR reads through MiXCR, one entry per CDR3 protein. The table has 250,000 or so distinct CDR3 sequences, about 24% seen once; the top ten hold 4.8%. The sample here was PBMCs, mostly from graft donor cells, taken 360 days after TCRalphabeta/CD19-depleted stem cell transplant. Source of these receptors: a female patient between 2 and 15 years old who had a stem cell transplant for congenital amegakaryocytic thrombocytopenia, so the T cells may come from the graft donor. Each CDR3 is given with its conserved first and last residue. D genes are given only for firm matches. A row's size may be missing; if present it is once, few, many or a size class.

.	TRBV5-1	TRBD2	TRBJ2-3	CASSLVAGVTDTQYF	TGCGCCAGCAGCTTGGTAGCGGGAGTTACAGATACGCAGTATTTT
few	TRBV27	TRBD2	TRBJ2-1	CASSKRGGLDEQFF	TGTGCCAGCAGTAAGCGGGGGGGCCTAGATGAGCAGTTCTTC
few	TRBV20-1	.	TRBJ2-2	CSAYDTSTANTGELFF	TGCAGTGCATACGATACCTCGACAGCCAACACCGGGGAGCTGTTTTTT
.	TRBV6-1	TRBD2	TRBJ2-3	CASTPGGAYTQYF	TGTGCCAGCACCCCCGGGGGGGCGTACACGCAGTATTTT
.	TRBV4-3	TRBD2	TRBJ2-1	CASSQVAGGTNEQFF	TGCGCCAGCAGCCAAGTAGCGGGAGGGACCAATGAGCAGTTCTTC
few	TRBV28	.	TRBJ2-7	CASALFEQYF	TGTGCCAGCGCCCTCTTCGAGCAGTACTTC
few	TRBV12-3/TRBV12-4	.	TRBJ1-2	CASSPRTIYYGYTF	TGTGCCAGCAGTCCAAGGACAATTTACTATGGCTACACCTTC
.	TRBV7-9	TRBD2	TRBJ2-7	CASSLPGRTYEQYF	TGTGCCAGCAGCTTACCCGGGAGGACCTACGAGCAGTACTTC
.	TRBV12-3/TRBV12-4	TRBD2	TRBJ2-1	CASNPAGARNEQFF	TGTGCCAGCAACCCAGCGGGAGCAAGAAATGAGCAGTTCTTC
.	TRBV2	.	TRBJ1-1	CASKGLRGNTEAFF	TGTGCCAGCAAGGGGCTTCGGGGGAACACTGAAGCTTTCTTT
few	TRBV5-1	TRBD2	TRBJ2-6	CASSLLSSGRPTVGVGANVLTF	TGCGCCAGCAGCTTGCTGTCTAGCGGGAGGCCCACGGTGGGCGTGGGGGCCAACGTCCTGACTTTC
.	TRBV4-3	TRBD2	TRBJ2-2	CASSQAAGGGTGELFF	TGCGCCAGCAGCCAAGCCGCGGGAGGAGGCACCGGGGAGCTGTTTTTT
few	TRBV29-1	.	TRBJ2-3	CSADLGTDTQYF	TGCAGCGCTGACTTAGGCACAGATACGCAGTATTTT
.	TRBV7-6	.	TRBJ1-2	CASSPGRSMNYGYTF	TGTGCCAGCAGCCCGGGACGGAGCATGAACTATGGCTACACCTTC
.	TRBV2	TRBD1	TRBJ2-7	CASRFRTGRSDEQYF	TGTGCCAGCAGATTTCGGACAGGGAGATCTGACGAGCAGTACTTC
many	TRBV10-3	.	TRBJ2-5	CAISRTEFFQETQYF	TGTGCCATCAGTAGGACCGAATTCTTCCAAGAGACCCAGTACTTC
.	TRBV29-1	.	TRBJ1-2	CSVGGGRSYGYTF	TGCAGCGTGGGTGGGGGGCGCAGCTATGGCTACACCTTC
.	TRBV10-3	.	TRBJ1-5	CAISVDGNQPQHF	TGTGCCATCAGTGTGGACGGCAATCAGCCCCAGCATTTT
.	TRBV4-1	.	TRBJ2-3	CASSQEGPGADTQYF	TGCGCCAGCAGCCAAGAGGGTCCGGGGGCAGATACGCAGTATTTT
few	TRBV20-1	.	TRBJ2-2	CSASRANTGELFF	TGCAGTGCCTCCAGAGCGAACACCGGGGAGCTGTTTTTT
few	TRBV28	.	TRBJ2-7	CASKEGEGSYEQYF	TGTGCCAGCAAGGAGGGGGAGGGATCCTACGAGCAGTACTTC
.	TRBV10-3	.	TRBJ2-7	CAISGYNYEQYF	TGTGCCATCAGTGGTTACAACTACGAGCAGTACTTC
.	TRBV12-3/TRBV12-4	.	TRBJ2-4	CASSLAIRGDIQYF	TGTGCCAGCAGTTTAGCGATAAGGGGCGACATTCAGTACTTC
.	TRBV12-3/TRBV12-4	TRBD1	TRBJ2-7	CASSLGQGLHEQYF	TGTGCCAGCAGTTTAGGACAGGGTCTTCACGAGCAGTACTTC
.	TRBV20-1	.	TRBJ2-2	CSATSGHTGELFF	TGCAGTGCCACCTCAGGGCACACCGGGGAGCTGTTTTTT
few	TRBV3-1	.	TRBJ1-1	CASSPFPGGEAFF	TGTGCCAGCAGCCCCTTTCCGGGGGGTGAAGCTTTCTTT
few	TRBV29-1	TRBD1	TRBJ1-1	CSVSRTGGNTEAFF	TGCAGCGTTTCTCGGACAGGGGGAAACACTGAAGCTTTCTTT
.	TRBV2	.	TRBJ2-7	CASTKGEGTYEQYF	TGTGCCAGCACCAAGGGTGAAGGGACCTACGAGCAGTACTTC
.	TRBV3-1	.	TRBJ2-1	CASSQERTAWNEQFF	TGTGCCAGCAGCCAAGAGAGGACCGCGTGGAATGAGCAGTTCTTC
many	TRBV12-3/TRBV12-4	.	TRBJ2-7	CASAARVTAISYEQYF	TGTGCCAGCGCCGCGAGGGTGACAGCGATCTCCTACGAGCAGTACTTC
few	TRBV28	TRBD1	TRBJ1-4	CASRGWTGGTNEKLFF	TGTGCCAGCAGGGGGTGGACAGGGGGAACTAATGAAAAACTGTTTTTT
few	TRBV28	TRBD1	TRBJ2-4	CASRYDRVIYF	TGTGCCAGCAGATACGACAGGGTTATTTACTTC
many	TRBV20-1	TRBD1	TRBJ1-2	CSANTGGGYGYTF	TGCAGTGCCAACACAGGGGGAGGCTATGGCTACACCTTC
few	TRBV6-1	TRBD1	TRBJ1-2	CASKPGQALIYGGYTF	TGTGCCAGCAAACCGGGACAGGCGTTGATTTATGGTGGCTACACCTTC
.	TRBV15	TRBD1	TRBJ2-5	CATSTSGGAETQYF	TGTGCCACCAGCACATCAGGGGGTGCGGAGACCCAGTACTTC
many	TRBV5-5	.	TRBJ2-1	CASRNSAAYNEQFF	TGTGCCAGCAGAAATTCGGCAGCCTACAATGAGCAGTTCTTC
.	TRBV5-1	TRBD2	TRBJ2-1	CASSARTSRSYNEQFF	TGCGCCAGCAGCGCACGGACTAGCCGCTCCTACAATGAGCAGTTCTTC
few	TRBV19	.	TRBJ2-6	CASIQTYSGANVLTF	TGTGCCAGTATACAGACCTACTCTGGGGCCAACGTCCTGACTTTC
few	TRBV5-1	.	TRBJ2-7	CASSLGAGNYEQYF	TGCGCCAGCAGCTTGGGGGCAGGGAACTACGAGCAGTACTTC
.	TRBV4-1	.	TRBJ2-1	CASSQVSAASYNEQFF	TGCGCCAGCAGCCAAGTGTCCGCAGCTAGCTACAATGAGCAGTTCTTC
.	TRBV3-1	TRBD2	TRBJ2-7	CASSLRVLGLAGSYEQYF	TGTGCCAGCAGCCTAAGAGTGCTTGGACTAGCGGGCTCCTACGAGCAGTACTTC